The 9 T cell receptor beta chains listed next were all sequenced from one sample in a study of T cell repertoires in cytomegalovirus infection. MiXCR, run by TCRdb on the reads, gives a single entry per CDR3 protein. In the table there are roughly 600,000 distinct CDR3 sequences, less than 25% of which are singletons. The sequenced sample was CD8+ T cells from PBMCs. Source of these receptors: a human donor in good health (CMV status not recorded). Some clones in this sample may be carry-over from other donors' samples.

Details on this clonotype: A much larger clone sits a single nucleotide away, making a read error possible. The V gene is TRBV7-2, the J gene TRBJ2-7, with TRBD2 matching 7 bases. The CDR3 loop spans 16 amino acids. The junction had 10 bases not matched to a gene; V was cut back by 4 bases and J by 1 base. Germline CDR1 reads SGHTA; CDR2 reads FQGNSA. In nucleotides, the CDR3 is TGTGCCAGCAGCTCGATGGGGGGAGGGGAGTCCTACGAGCAGTACGTC. Translating it yields CASSSMGGGESYEQYV.

This rearrangement joins TRBV19 to TRBJ1-6; 9 bases are a match to TRBD1. CDR3 length: 14 amino acids. The V and J ends lost 9 bases and 9 bases, in that order; junction bases with no gene match: 9. The germline CDR1 and CDR2 sequences are LNHDA and SQIVND (reference sequence). The CDR3 is CASSSGTGTSPLHF. In nucleotides, the CDR3 is TGTGCCAGCAGTTCCGGGACAGGGACTTCACCCCTCCACTTT.

This rearrangement joins TRBV19 to TRBJ2-7; perhaps TRBD2 as D (5 bases). Looked up from germline, CDR1 is LNHDA and CDR2 is SQIVND (reference sequence). The V and J ends lost 5 bases and 3 bases respectively, with 14 bases between them. This CDR3 is built from 14 residues. CDR3 nucleotides: TGTGCCAGTAGTGCTGGACTTCTCCACTACGAGCAGTACTTC. This sequence encodes CASSAGLLHYEQYF.

The chain recombines TRBV19 with TRBJ2-1; the D gene could be TRBD1 or TRBD2 (5 bases each). The CDR3 totals 15 residues. Deletions cut 7 bases from V and 2 bases from J, with 15 bases between. CDR1 is LNHDA, CDR2 SQIVND, per germline (reference sequence). The CDR3 sequence: CASISGASPYNEQFF. CDR3 coding DNA: TGTGCCAGTATCTCCGGGGCTAGCCCCTACAATGAGCAGTTCTTC.

V usage is TRBV7-9 and J usage is TRBJ2-2, with 7 bases matching TRBD2. There are 15 residues in the CDR3. Trimming removed 5 bases from V and 4 bases from J; junction bases left unmatched: 7. Germline CDR1 and CDR2: SEHNR and FQNEAQ (reference sequence). The CDR3 here is CASSPKRGRTGELFF. CDR3 coding DNA: TGTGCCAGCAGCCCTAAGCGGGGCCGCACCGGGGAGCTGTTTTTT.

Concerning this clonotype itself: A much larger clone differs from this one at a single base, so this may be a read error. The rearrangement links TRBV28 to TRBJ2-3; TRBD2 agrees at 11 bases. This CDR3 is 21 amino acids long. Germline lookup yields CDR1 MDHEN and CDR2 SYDVKM. The junction had 22 bases not matched to a gene; V was cut back by 6 bases and J by 2 bases. CDR3 bases: TGTGCCAGCAGGGGGGAATTGACTAGCGGGGACCCACGACAACCCACAGATACGCAGTATTTT. It is translated as CASRGELTSGDPRQPTDTQYF.

The chain is built from TRBV7-8 and TRBJ1-4; no definite D call. The CDR3 spans 14 residues. Looked up from germline, CDR1 is SGHVS and CDR2 is FQNEAQ. Trimming pared 5 bases from V and 8 bases from J, leaving 15 bases between. The CDR3 is CASSLRRHGEKLFF. The CDR3 nucleotides are TGTGCCAGCAGCCTACGACGGCATGGGGAAAAACTGTTTTTT. Complete variable domain (other parts from reference TRBV7-8 and TRBJ1-4): GAGVSQSPRYKVAKRGQDVALRCDPISGHVSLFWYQQALGQGPEFLTYFQNEAQLDKSGLPSDRFFAERPEGSVSTLKIQRTQQEDSAVYLCASSLRRHGEKLFFGSGTQLSVL.

This clonotype was found once. V and J are TRBV2 and TRBJ1-2; D is unresolved. The germline CDR1 and CDR2 sequences are SNHLY and FYNNEI. V gave up 1 base and J gave up 3 bases, with 6 bases separating them. The CDR3 is 13 residues long. As DNA, the CDR3 is TGTGCCAGCAGTGAAGACAAAGACTATGGCTACACCTTC. The encoded protein is CASSEDKDYGYTF.

The CDR3 loop is CASSPPDSNSPLHF. The CDR3 bases are TGTGCCAGCAGTCCCCCGGACAGTAATTCACCCCTCCACTTT. V gene TRBV6-2 or TRBV6-3 combines with J gene TRBJ1-6; weak D call: TRBD1 (6 bases). V was trimmed by 5 bases and J by 6 bases, leaving 11 bases between them. The germline V gene encodes CDR1 MNHEY and CDR2 SVGEGT. This CDR3 is built from 14 residues.